The T cell receptor (beta chain) described here comes from a study of T cell responses to AZD1222 COVID-19 vaccine. Study-wide findings and caveats: The CD4 TCRs associated with vaccination extended across spike and predominated at 160-218 and 743-854.

Only in-frame clones appear in the TCRdb table, and some are missing; sequencing was by immunoSEQ multiplex PCR. This sample carries some 120,000 clones, approximately 85% of them seen once, and the ten largest clones take under 4.5%. Comment on this clone: The antigen is unknown.

J gave up 0 bases and V 4 bases, and 9 bases lay outside the gene matches. The CDR3 length is 16 residues. From germline, CDR1 is LGHNA and CDR2 YNFKEQ. This TCR was recovered from an adult in good health. The sequencing used peripheral blood, collected on day 0 of MenACWY control vaccination. The V gene is TRBV4-2, the J gene TRBJ2-7; 7 bases match TRBD2. The DNA of the CDR3 is TGTGCCAGCAGCCGCCTTCGGGGGGACGGCTCCTACGAGCAGTACTTC. Translated, it gives CASSRLRGDGSYEQYF.